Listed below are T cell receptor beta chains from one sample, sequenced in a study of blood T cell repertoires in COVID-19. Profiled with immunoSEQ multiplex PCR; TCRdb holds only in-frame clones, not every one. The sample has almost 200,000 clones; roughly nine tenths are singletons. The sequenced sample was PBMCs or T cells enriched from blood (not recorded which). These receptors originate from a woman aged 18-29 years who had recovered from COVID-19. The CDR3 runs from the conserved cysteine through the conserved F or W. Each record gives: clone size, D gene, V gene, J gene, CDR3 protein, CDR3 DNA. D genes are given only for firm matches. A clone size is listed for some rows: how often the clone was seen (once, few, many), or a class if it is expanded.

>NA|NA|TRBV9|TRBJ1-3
CASSEGLKSSGNTIYF
TGTGCCAGCAGCGAGGGACTGAAAAGCTCTGGAAACACCATATATTTT
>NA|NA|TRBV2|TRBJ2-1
CASSDLVSGNEQFF
TGTGCCAGCAGTGACCTAGTTAGCGGCAATGAGCAGTTCTTC
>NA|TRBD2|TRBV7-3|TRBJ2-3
CASSPGLAGGRTDTQYF
TGTGCCAGCAGCCCTGGACTAGCGGGGGGGCGGACAGATACGCAGTATTTT
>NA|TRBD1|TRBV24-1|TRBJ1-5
CATSDAGTGAFNQPQHF
TGTGCCACCAGTGATGCCGGGACAGGGGCGTTCAATCAGCCCCAGCATTTT
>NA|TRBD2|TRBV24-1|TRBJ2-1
CATSDSSGGRYNEQFF
TGTGCCACCAGTGATTCGAGCGGGGGGAGGTACAATGAGCAGTTCTTC
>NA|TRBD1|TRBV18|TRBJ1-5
CASSPPRTGLKEVQPQHF
TGTGCCAGCTCACCACCCCGGACAGGGTTAAAGGAGGTTCAGCCCCAGCATTTT
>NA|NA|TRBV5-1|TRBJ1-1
CASSLAAGTEAFF
TGCGCCAGCAGCTTGGCCGCCGGCACTGAAGCTTTCTTT
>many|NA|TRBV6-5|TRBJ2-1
CASKAVYGANEQFF
TGTGCCAGCAAGGCGGTTTATGGGGCAAATGAGCAGTTCTTC
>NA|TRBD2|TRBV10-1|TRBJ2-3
CATSGGALTDTQYF
TGCGCCACAAGCGGGGGGGCGTTAACAGATACGCAGTATTTT
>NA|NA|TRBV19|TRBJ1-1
CASSKRQKTNTEAFF
TGTGCCAGTAGTAAAAGACAGAAGACGAACACTGAAGCTTTCTTT
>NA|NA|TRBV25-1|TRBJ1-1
CASSLKGTEAFF
TGTGCCAGCAGCCTAAAGGGGACTGAAGCTTTCTTT
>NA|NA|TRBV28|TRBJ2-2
CASSLFSLRDLNTGELFF
TGTGCCAGCAGTTTATTTTCTCTCCGGGACTTGAACACCGGGGAGCTGTTTTTT
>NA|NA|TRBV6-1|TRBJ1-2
CASSEKQGRGGYTF
TGTGCCAGCAGTGAGAAACAGGGTCGGGGTGGCTACACCTTC
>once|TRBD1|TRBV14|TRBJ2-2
CASSLIQGAGELFF
TGTGCCAGCAGCCTCATCCAGGGGGCCGGGGAGCTGTTTTTT
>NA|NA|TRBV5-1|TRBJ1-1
CASSRDWDTEAFF
TGCGCCAGCAGCCGAGATTGGGACACTGAAGCTTTTTTT
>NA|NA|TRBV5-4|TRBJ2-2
CASSYYRVEGVGELFF
TGTGCCAGCAGCTATTACAGGGTAGAGGGGGTCGGGGAGCTGTTTTTT
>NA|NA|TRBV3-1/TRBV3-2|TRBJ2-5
CASSPNPGGGETQYF
TGTGCCAGCAGCCCAAACCCGGGGGGCGGAGAGACCCAGTACTTC
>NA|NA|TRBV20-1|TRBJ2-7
CSARSGHEQYF
TGCAGTGCTAGGAGCGGCCACGAGCAGTACTTC
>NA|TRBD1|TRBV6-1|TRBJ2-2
CASSAADRGNTGELFF
TGTGCCAGCAGTGCCGCTGACAGGGGGAACACCGGGGAGCTGTTTTTT
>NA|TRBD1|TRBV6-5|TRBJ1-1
CASIQGGMNTEAFF
TGTGCCAGCATCCAGGGGGGAATGAACACTGAAGCTTTCTTT
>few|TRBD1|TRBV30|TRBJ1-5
CAWSRTGRDQPQHF
TGTGCCTGGAGCAGGACAGGGAGGGATCAGCCCCAGCATTTT
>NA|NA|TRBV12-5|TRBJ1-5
CASGHWGREARSQPQHF
TGTGCTAGTGGTCACTGGGGCAGGGAGGCTCGTAGTCAGCCCCAGCATTTT
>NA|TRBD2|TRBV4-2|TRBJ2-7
CASSLTGTSGASYEQYF
TGTGCCAGCAGCCTAACAGGGACTAGCGGGGCCTCCTACGAGCAGTACTTC
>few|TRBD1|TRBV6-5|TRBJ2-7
CASTLQGQKSYEQYF
TGTGCCAGCACCCTACAGGGGCAGAAGTCCTACGAGCAGTACTTC
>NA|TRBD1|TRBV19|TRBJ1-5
CASMGTATYQPQHF
TGTGCCAGTATGGGGACAGCCACCTATCAGCCCCAGCATTTT
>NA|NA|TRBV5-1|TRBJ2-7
CASSRDSAEEQYF
TGCGCCAGCAGCCGCGACAGTGCCGAAGAGCAGTACTTC
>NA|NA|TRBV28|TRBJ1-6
CASEPSRTSYNSPLHF
TGTGCCAGCGAACCCTCGAGAACCTCCTATAATTCACCCCTCCACTTT
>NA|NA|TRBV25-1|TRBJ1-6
CASSEGGGTFSPLHF
TGTGCCAGCAGTGAGGGAGGGGGTACCTTTTCACCCCTCCACTTT
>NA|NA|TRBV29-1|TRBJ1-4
CSVVEGIDEKLFF
TGCAGCGTTGTGGAGGGGATTGATGAAAAACTGTTTTTT
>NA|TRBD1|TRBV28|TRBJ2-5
CASSSPRGLETQYF
TGTGCCAGCAGTTCCCCCAGGGGGCTGGAGACCCAGTACTTC
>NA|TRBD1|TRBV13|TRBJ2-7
CASSLGRTGDYEQYF
TGTGCCAGCAGCTTAGGTCGGACAGGGGACTACGAGCAGTACTTC
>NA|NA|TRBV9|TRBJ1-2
CASSARGWGYTF
TGTGCCAGCAGCGCCAGGGGCTGGGGCTACACCTTC
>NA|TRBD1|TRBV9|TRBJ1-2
CASSVEDRALYGYTF
TGTGCCAGCAGCGTCGAGGACAGGGCCCTCTATGGCTACACCTTC
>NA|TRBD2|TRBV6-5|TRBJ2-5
CASSYALAGGQETQYF
TGTGCCAGCAGTTACGCCCTAGCGGGGGGCCAAGAGACCCAGTACTTC
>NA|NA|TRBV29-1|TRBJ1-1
CSVESTGGEAFF
TGCAGCGTTGAATCCACCGGGGGTGAAGCTTTCTTT